The present TCR beta chain was sequenced within a study of OX40 agonist ivuxolimab in advanced cancers. About the study: It was permissible to have had prior anti-PD-1, anti-PD-L1 or anti-CTLA-4 therapy, and less than 45% had some.

The data were produced by immunoSEQ multiplex PCR, yet TCRdb's version contains in-frame clones alone and is incomplete. The table lists approximately 60,000 clones, 84% of them singletons. The CDR3 has 14 residues. Germline trimming cut 0 bases from V and 2 bases from J; bases unmatched to any gene: 0. The germline V gene has CDR1 KGHSH and CDR2 LQKENI. Regarding this clone: Its cognate antigen is unknown.

Points from the study as a whole: Within 6 weeks, CD4+ and CD8+ blood T cells expanded clonally at 0.1 to 3.0 mg/kg.

The J gene is TRBJ2-5, the V gene TRBV18, with 7 bases identical to TRBD1. The receptor's source is an adult with an advanced solid tumor such as melanoma, head and neck, liver or kidney cancer. Material: CD4+ or CD8+ T cells sorted from blood, obtained in a trial of the OX40 agonist ivuxolimab. The CDR3, as DNA: TGTGCCAGCTCACCACCGGGACAGCAAGAGACCCAGTACTTC. Encoded protein: CASSPPGQQETQYF. Full variable domain (missing parts from reference TRBV18 and TRBJ2-5): NAGVMQNPRHLVRRRGQEARLRCSPMKGHSHVYWYRQLPEEGLKFMVYLQKENIIDESGMPKERFSAEFPKEGPSILRIQQVVRGDSAAYFCASSPPGQQETQYFGPGTRLLVL.